Listed below are T cell receptor beta chains from one sample, sequenced in a study of T cell responses to AZD1222 COVID-19 vaccine. Clones were sequenced by immunoSEQ multiplex PCR, and TCRdb holds only the in-frame ones, with some missing. The sample has more than 70,000 clones; approximately 90% are singletons. The sequencing here drew on peripheral blood, taken on day 0 of AZD1222 vaccination. The receptors derive from an adult in good health. CDR3s include the opening cysteine and the closing phenylalanine or tryptophan. D genes are given only for firm matches. Size is stated for part of the rows, as once, few or many counts, or as a class when the clone is expanded.

CDR3aa,CDR3nt,j_gene,abundance,d_gene,v_gene
CASATGQVNNSPLHF,TGTGCCAGTGCCACGGGACAAGTAAATAATTCACCCCTCCACTTT,TRBJ1-6,-,-,TRBV19
CASNMGPGGTTEAFF,TGTGCCAGTAATATGGGACCAGGGGGCACCACTGAAGCTTTCTTT,TRBJ1-1,-,TRBD1,TRBV19
CASRLDSLNTEAFF,TGTGCCAGCCGTCTGGACAGCTTGAACACTGAAGCTTTCTTT,TRBJ1-1,-,-,TRBV7-3
CASSEEEAVLYEQYF,TGTGCCAGCAGTGAAGAAGAGGCCGTACTCTACGAGCAGTACTTC,TRBJ2-7,-,-,TRBV2
CASSFRQHHTGELFF,TGTGCCAGCAGCTTCCGACAGCATCACACCGGGGAGCTGTTTTTT,TRBJ2-2,-,-,TRBV13
CASSPTGTSYEQYF,TGTGCCAGCTCACCAACCGGGACCTCCTACGAGCAGTACTTC,TRBJ2-7,-,-,TRBV18
CASSVWKLNSPLHF,TGTGCCAGCAGCGTCTGGAAACTAAATTCACCCCTCCACTTT,TRBJ1-6,-,-,TRBV11-2
CASSGKTDRGNTEAFF,TGTGCCAGCAGCGGAAAAACGGACAGGGGGAACACTGAAGCTTTCTTT,TRBJ1-1,-,TRBD1,TRBV9
CASSLIPWTSGMFAAGELFF,TGTGCCAGCAGCTTAATCCCGTGGACTAGCGGGATGTTCGCTGCCGGGGAGCTGTTTTTT,TRBJ2-2,-,TRBD2,TRBV7-3
CASSESDMNTEAFF,TGTGCCAGTAGCGAGAGCGATATGAACACTGAAGCTTTCTTT,TRBJ1-1,-,-,TRBV19
CASGDRGEHYEQYF,TGTGCCAGCGGGGACAGGGGGGAACACTACGAGCAGTACTTC,TRBJ2-7,-,TRBD1,TRBV7-8
CASSPGTGVEQYF,TGCGCCAGCAGCCCCGGGACAGGGGTCGAGCAGTACTTC,TRBJ2-7,-,TRBD1,TRBV5-1
CASSLSGGWNYNEQFF,TGTGCCAGCAGCCTATCCGGTGGCTGGAACTACAATGAGCAGTTCTTC,TRBJ2-1,-,-,TRBV11-3
CASRRSGNEQFF,TGTGCCAGCAGGCGGTCGGGCAATGAGCAGTTCTTC,TRBJ2-1,-,-,TRBV7-9
CASSPPGRANSPLHF,TGTGCCAGCTCACCACCGGGCAGGGCTAATTCACCCCTCCACTTT,TRBJ1-6,once,-,TRBV18
CASSLGDNQPQHF,TGTGCCAGCAGTTTAGGGGATAATCAGCCCCAGCATTTT,TRBJ1-5,-,-,TRBV12-3/TRBV12-4
CASQVGSGTRTDTQYF,TGCGCCAGTCAGGTCGGTAGCGGGACTCGCACAGATACGCAGTATTTT,TRBJ2-3,-,TRBD2,TRBV5-1
CASSPQRRANAEAFF,TGTGCCAGCAGTCCGCAGCGGCGGGCAAACGCTGAAGCTTTCTTT,TRBJ1-1,-,-,TRBV27
CASSPGRDQPQHF,TGTGCCAGCAGCCCCGGGAGGGATCAGCCCCAGCATTTT,TRBJ1-5,-,-,TRBV7-2
CASSFRGYNEQFF,TGTGCCAGCAGCTTTCGCGGCTACAATGAGCAGTTCTTC,TRBJ2-1,-,-,TRBV14
CASSPVEQRNQPQHF,TGTGCCAGCTCACCTGTAGAACAGCGAAATCAGCCCCAGCATTTT,TRBJ1-5,once,-,TRBV18
CSVTGTVTDTQYF,TGCAGCGTGACCGGGACGGTGACAGATACGCAGTATTTT,TRBJ2-3,-,-,TRBV29-1
CAWRLAGILSGNTIYF,TGTGCCTGGAGGTTGGCCGGGATACTTTCTGGAAACACCATATATTTT,TRBJ1-3,-,-,TRBV30
CASSDRGGDIQYF,TGTGCCAGCAGCGACAGGGGAGGGGACATTCAGTACTTC,TRBJ2-4,-,-,TRBV6-2/TRBV6-3
CAWSGGASNQPQHF,TGTGCCTGGAGTGGAGGGGCTAGCAATCAGCCCCAGCATTTT,TRBJ1-5,-,-,TRBV30
CASRVDGTAKAFF,TGTGCCAGCAGAGTTGACGGGACAGCTAAAGCTTTCTTT,TRBJ1-1,-,TRBD1,TRBV6-4
CASSPQGNTEAFF,TGCGCCAGCAGCCCTCAAGGGAACACTGAAGCTTTCTTT,TRBJ1-1,-,-,TRBV5-1
CASSPSRALTGEAFF,TGTGCCAGCAGCCCTTCCCGGGCCTTAACGGGTGAAGCTTTCTTT,TRBJ1-1,once,-,TRBV6-2/TRBV6-3
CASHPPDWDNEQFF,TGCGCCAGCCATCCCCCGGACTGGGACAATGAGCAGTTCTTC,TRBJ2-1,-,-,TRBV10-1
CASSRPSGQTEAFF,TGTGCCAGCTCACGACCATCGGGGCAAACTGAAGCTTTCTTT,TRBJ1-1,-,-,TRBV18
CASSLSGAGYTF,TGTGCCAGCAGCTTATCAGGTGCTGGCTACACCTTC,TRBJ1-2,few,-,TRBV11-2
CASSLAGDLWEQFF,TGTGCCAGCAGCTTGGCGGGAGACCTTTGGGAGCAGTTCTTC,TRBJ2-1,-,-,TRBV5-4
CASSILRGRGSYNEQFF,TGTGCCAGTAGTATACTCCGGGGGCGGGGCTCCTACAATGAGCAGTTCTTC,TRBJ2-1,-,-,TRBV19
CSVAGQYEKLFF,TGCAGCGTAGCGGGACAGTATGAAAAACTGTTTTTT,TRBJ1-4,-,TRBD1,TRBV29-1
CASSAIGTRNEKLFF,TGTGCCAGCTCTGCCATCGGGACAAGGAATGAAAAACTGTTTTTT,TRBJ1-4,-,-,TRBV18
CASSTPKGSIYEQYF,TGTGCCAGTAGTACCCCAAAGGGGTCGATCTACGAGCAGTACTTC,TRBJ2-7,-,-,TRBV19
CASSRQTGGAGETQYF,TGTGCCAGCAGCCGCCAAACAGGGGGCGCTGGGGAGACCCAGTACTTC,TRBJ2-5,-,TRBD1,TRBV4-2
CASSPTQGLQETQYF,TGTGCCAGCAGTCCCACCCAGGGGTTACAAGAGACCCAGTACTTC,TRBJ2-5,-,-,TRBV2
CASSYSRLAHEQYF,TGTGCCAGCAGTTACTCGAGACTAGCTCACGAGCAGTACTTC,TRBJ2-7,few,TRBD2,TRBV6-5
CASSSDSFSSPLHF,TGTGCCAGCAGTAGCGACTCCTTTAGTTCACCCCTCCACTTT,TRBJ1-6,-,-,TRBV27